The 24 T cell receptor beta chains listed next were all sequenced from one sample in a study of blood T cell repertoires in COVID-19. Some clones are missing from TCRdb's copy, which holds only in-frame ones; the method was immunoSEQ multiplex PCR. The data contain tens of thousands of clones, around 93% of them seen just once; the ten biggest clones take up around 2.3%. Source material: peripheral blood. The receptor set was obtained from a human donor with active COVID-19. The donor label of this sample is uncertain.

A word on this clone: The sample holds other DNA sequences that translate to the same CDR3. The CDR3 is CASSQERGSYGYTF. In DNA form, the CDR3 reads TGCGCCAGCAGCCAAGAGCGGGGCTCCTATGGCTACACCTTC. This rearrangement joins TRBV4-3 to TRBJ1-2, with D possibly matching TRBD1 (5 bases). The V gene's germline CDR1 is LGHNA and CDR2 YSLEER. The CDR3 sequence is 14 residues long. Trimming left V 0 bases short and J 4 bases short, with 9 bases between.

The rearrangement links TRBV9 to TRBJ1-1, with D unresolved. Trimming removed 0 bases at V and 11 bases at J, with 32 bases between. Looked up from germline, CDR1 is SGDLS and CDR2 is YYNGEE. The CDR3 spans 19 residues. Written as DNA, the CDR3 is TGTGCCAGCAGCGTAGACGTAAGTGAATGGGAGGGAGAAAGAAACATGGCTTTCTTT. As protein: CASSVDVSEWEGERNMAFF.

The chain has TRBV6-5 and TRBJ1-6, with D maybe TRBD1 (5 bases). The CDR3 runs to 15 residues. Trimming cost V 7 bases and J 7 bases, with 17 bases left between them. From germline, CDR1 is MNHEY and CDR2 SVGAGI. CDR3 sequence reads: CASIIWAGNNSPLHF. The CDR3 DNA sequence: TGTGCCAGCATCATATGGGCAGGGAACAATTCACCCCTCCACTTT.

On this clone: One junction end does not reproduce the germline sequence, and a read error may be involved. The chain has TRBV7-7 and TRBJ1-1; D is unresolved. The CDR3 contains 13 residues. Germline loops: CDR1 SSHAT, CDR2 FNYEAQ (reference sequence). CDR3 sequence reads: CASSLRADTEAFF. The DNA for the CDR3 is TGTGCTAGCAGCTTAAGAGCCGACACTGAAGCTTTCTTT.

The chain combines TRBV19 with TRBJ2-7, with D perhaps matching TRBD1 (6 bases). The CDR3 is made up of 16 amino acids. From germline, CDR1 is LNHDA and CDR2 SQIVND (reference sequence). V lost 6 bases and J lost 3, with 21 bases in between. As DNA, the CDR3 is TGTGCCAGTAGCACAACGATCGGGACACCTCACTACGAGCAGTACTTC. Its translation: CASSTTIGTPHYEQYF.

The J gene is TRBJ1-1, the V gene TRBV11-2; TRBD1 matches 10 bases. From germline, CDR1 is SGHAT and CDR2 FQNNGV. The CDR3 is made up of 15 amino acids. With V trimmed by 1 base and J by 4 bases, 3 bases remained unmatched. This CDR3 is CASSLVTGGVTEAFF. The DNA of the CDR3 is TGTGCCAGCAGCTTAGTGACAGGGGGCGTCACTGAAGCTTTCTTT.

The chain joins TRBV25-1 to TRBJ1-6; D is possibly TRBD1 (5 bases). This CDR3 has 15 residues. Germline lookup yields CDR1 MGHDK and CDR2 SYGVNS. V lost 5 bases, J lost 0 bases, and 8 bases lay in between. Written as DNA, the CDR3 is TGTGCCAGCAGTCGACAGAGCTCCTATAATTCACCCCTCCACTTT. Its translation is CASSRQSSYNSPLHF.

In this sample, this clone turned up once. The J gene is TRBJ1-4, the V gene TRBV5-1; 7 bases match TRBD1. This CDR3 is built from 16 residues. CDR1 SGHRS and CDR2 YFSETQ come from the germline V gene. The V gene end was trimmed by 5 bases and the J gene end by 7 bases; junction bases not matched to a gene: 14. The CDR3 nucleotides read TGCGCCAGCAGTATATCAGGGACAGCGGGGGGTGAAAAACTGTTTTTT. This sequence encodes CASSISGTAGGEKLFF.

The chain joins TRBV7-8 to TRBJ2-5; D unclear. Trimming removed 5 bases from V and 1 base from J, with 11 bases in between. The CDR3 extends over 14 amino acids. Germline V lookup: CDR1 SGHVS, CDR2 FQNEAQ. The CDR3 loop is CASSPDPSQETQYF. DNA of the CDR3: TGTGCCAGCAGCCCCGACCCTAGCCAAGAGACCCAGTACTTC.

V and J are TRBV11-2 and TRBJ1-2; possible D gene TRBD1, 5 bases. CDR3 length: 17 amino acids. From germline, CDR1 is SGHAT and CDR2 FQNNGV. V lost 5 bases to trimming and J lost 4 bases, with 23 bases between them. Here the CDR3 DNA reads TGTGCCAGCAGCCTTCGGGGCGGGGGTGCTCTGGGCTATGGCTACACCTTC. It encodes CASSLRGGGALGYGYTF.

This chain uses TRBV11-2 with TRBJ1-4, with D possibly matching TRBD1 (5 bases). This CDR3 has 15 amino acids. Germline loops: CDR1 SGHAT, CDR2 FQNNGV. V lost 5 bases and J lost 7, with 17 bases in between. This CDR3 is CASSKGVVSTEKLFF. CDR3 in DNA: TGTGCCAGCAGCAAAGGGGTCGTGTCTACTGAAAAACTGTTTTTT.

The J gene is TRBJ1-1, the V gene TRBV5-1; 9 bases fit TRBD1. The germline V gene encodes CDR1 SGHRS and CDR2 YFSETQ. Germline trimming cut 2 bases from V and 1 base from J; bases unmatched to any gene: 6. The CDR3 has 16 amino acids. The CDR3 DNA reads TGCGCCAGCAGCTTTCCGGGGACAGGGACGAACACTGAAGCTTTCTTT. This gives the protein CASSFPGTGTNTEAFF.

The rearrangement links TRBV5-4 to TRBJ1-2; possible D gene TRBD1, 6 bases. There are 17 residues in the CDR3. The germline V and J ends were trimmed by 2 bases and 1 base, with 18 bases remaining between them. Germline CDR1 and CDR2: SGHNT and YYREEE (reference sequence). CDR3 nucleotide sequence: TGTGCCAGCAGCTTAAACAGGGCCTCCTACCTTAACTATGGCTACACCTTC. Encoded protein: CASSLNRASYLNYGYTF.

V is TRBV4-3 and J is TRBJ2-7; the match to TRBD1 covers 8 bases. J lost 5 bases, V lost 1 base, and 7 bases had no gene match. The CDR3 loop spans 15 amino acids. Per germline, CDR1 LGHNA and CDR2 YSLEER. For the CDR3, the DNA is TGCGCCAGCAGCCAAGGTCAGTCGACAGGGGACGAGCAGTACTTC. Translating gives CASSQGQSTGDEQYF.

The CDR3, as DNA: TGTGCCAGCAGCCCTCGGGAGGACAGACGAAATGAAAAACTGTTTTTT. Protein product: CASSPREDRRNEKLFF. V usage is TRBV4-2 and J usage is TRBJ1-4; weak D call: TRBD1 (6 bases). The CDR3 is 16 residues long. CDR1 is LGHNA and CDR2 is YNFKEQ in the germline V gene. V gave up 4 bases and J gave up 5 bases, with 17 bases separating them.

V is TRBV3-1 (or the pseudogene TRBV3-2) and J is TRBJ2-7; D is uncertain. The CDR3 is 14 residues long. Germline V lookup: CDR1 LGHDT, CDR2 YNNKEL (reference sequence). V was trimmed by 4 bases and J by 1 base, leaving 11 bases between them. CDR3 protein: CASSPYDGSYEQYF. As DNA, the CDR3 is TGTGCCAGCAGCCCTTACGACGGGTCCTACGAGCAGTACTTC.

This chain joins TRBV6-6 and TRBJ2-1; TRBD2 aligns across 10 bases. The CDR3 is 15 residues long. The V gene end was trimmed by 7 bases and the J gene end by 6 bases; junction bases not matched to a gene: 9. Germline lookup yields CDR1 MNHNY and CDR2 SVGAGI (reference sequence). CDR3 sequence (DNA): TGTGCCAGCATCCAAGGACTAGCGGCGATCAATGAGCAGTTCTTC. Amino acids: CASIQGLAAINEQFF.

The rearrangement uses TRBV19 and TRBJ1-5; tentatively, D is TRBD1 (5 bases). This CDR3 is built from 16 residues. With 3 bases removed from V and 2 bases from J, the gap between germline ends came to 14 bases. Germline V CDR1 and CDR2: LNHDA, SQIVND (reference sequence). The CDR3 region is CASSMRVDMGNQPQHF. As DNA, the CDR3 is TGTGCCAGTAGTATGAGAGTGGACATGGGCAATCAGCCCCAGCATTTT.

The CDR3 nucleotides read TGCGCCAGCAGCCAAAGAAGGGGCGCTGGTGGGGGCTACACCTTC. It codes for CASSQRRGAGGGYTF. The chain carries TRBV4-3 and TRBJ1-2; tentatively, D is TRBD1 (5 bases). Trimming shortened V by 2 bases and J by 8 bases, and 18 bases separated the two germline ends. Per germline, CDR1 LGHNA and CDR2 YSLEER. This CDR3 comprises 15 residues.

The chain has TRBV7-2 and TRBJ1-4; unclear D gene. The CDR3 extends over 14 amino acids. Germline CDR1 reads SGHTA; CDR2 reads FQGNSA. Trimming took 1 base from V and 8 from J, leaving 11 bases between them. The CDR3 nucleotides are TGTGCCAGCAGCTTAGATCCAGGTGGGGAAAAACTGTTTTTT. Its translation is CASSLDPGGEKLFF.

This chain joins TRBV5-1 and TRBJ2-5, with D uncertain. Trimming removed 0 bases at V and 0 bases at J, with 9 bases between. The CDR3 extends over 15 amino acids. From germline, CDR1 is SGHRS and CDR2 YFSETQ. The CDR3 sequence: CASSLARLDQETQYF. In DNA, the CDR3 is TGCGCCAGCAGCTTGGCGCGGCTAGACCAAGAGACCCAGTACTTC.

In this sample, this clone turned up once. This sequence joins TRBV7-8 and TRBJ2-7, with D possibly matching TRBD1 (6 bases). CDR1 is SGHVS, CDR2 FQNEAQ, per germline. This CDR3 contains 13 residues. The germline V and J ends were trimmed by 4 bases and 5 bases, with 12 bases remaining between them. CDR3 nucleotide sequence: TGTGCCAGCAGCTCCTACAGGGATCACGAGCAGTACTTC. Translated: CASSSYRDHEQYF.

This clone was seen just once. This sequence joins TRBV15 and TRBJ2-2, with a possible D match to TRBD2 (5 bases). CDR3 length equals 19 residues. Germline values: CDR1 LNHNV, CDR2 YYDKDF (reference sequence). V shed 0 bases and J shed 3 bases, with 20 bases lying between them. In DNA, the CDR3 is TGTGCCACCAGCAGAGATCTCACGGCCGGGATACAGTACACCGGGGAGCTGTTTTTT. Translating gives CATSRDLTAGIQYTGELFF.

This chain connects TRBV7-3 to TRBJ2-2, with TRBD2 as a possible D gene (5 bases). The germline V gene encodes CDR1 SGHTA and CDR2 FQGTGA. V lost 5 bases and J lost 4, with 8 bases in between. The CDR3 runs to 13 residues. CDR3 protein: CASSATSTGELFF. The CDR3 DNA follows: TGTGCCAGCAGCGCAACTAGCACCGGGGAGCTGTTTTTT.